A single sample is the source of the 19 T cell receptor beta chains below, sequenced in a study of T-cell memory formation after mild COVID-19. TCRdb processed the 5' RACE reads anew with MiXCR; each CDR3 protein has one entry. The sample holds tens of thousands of distinct CDR3 sequences; around an eighth are singletons and the top ten take 25% to 35%. The sample consisted of PBMCs or a T cell subset sorted from them (not recorded which). The receptors originated from an adult woman who had mild COVID-19 (a few samples of this study predate the infection). Cell type and time point are not known.

The chain couples TRBV7-2 to TRBJ2-7, with D unclear. Trimming took off 3 bases at V and 4 bases at J, with 16 bases between the two ends. CDR1 SGHTA and CDR2 FQGNSA come from the germline V gene. The CDR3 covers 15 residues. The CDR3 DNA sequence: TGTGCCAGCAGCTTCAACGGGCCCCCCTATTACGAGCAGTACTTC. Translated, it gives CASSFNGPPYYEQYF.

This clonotype has just a few counts. This chain uses TRBV29-1 with TRBJ2-2; D gene ambiguous. The CDR3 is made up of 12 amino acids. Germline assignment: CDR1 SQVTM and CDR2 ANQGSEA. V shed 4 bases and J shed 0 bases, with 3 bases lying between them. CDR3 in amino acids: CSVVANTGELFF. The CDR3 coding sequence is TGCAGCGTTGTCGCGAACACCGGGGAGCTGTTTTTT.

This clonotype has just a few counts. The gene calls are TRBV11-1 and TRBJ2-7; 11 bases match TRBD1. Trimming removed 1 base from V and 1 base from J; junction bases left unmatched: 6. The CDR3 covers 17 residues. Germline CDR1 SGHAT, CDR2 FQDESV (reference sequence). CDR3 coding DNA: TGTGCCAGCAGCTTAGTGCCTGGGGACAGGGGGTCCTACGAGCAGTACTTC. Encoded protein: CASSLVPGDRGSYEQYF.

There are a few counts of this clonotype. J is TRBJ2-2 and V is TRBV7-9; the D is unclear. This CDR3 comprises 11 residues. CDR1 SEHNR and CDR2 FQNEAQ come from the germline V gene (reference sequence). Trimming removed 3 bases at V and 6 bases at J, with 2 bases between. The CDR3 sequence is CASSFPGELFF. The CDR3 DNA sequence: TGTGCCAGCAGCTTTCCCGGGGAGCTGTTTTTT.

This clonotype showed up just a few times. The V and J genes are TRBV11-2 and TRBJ2-1; D possibly matches TRBD1 or TRBD2 (5 bases each). The length of the CDR3 is 15 residues. The V gene's germline CDR1 is SGHAT and CDR2 FQNNGV. V lost 8 bases and J 0 bases, leaving 14 bases between the germline ends. Written as DNA, the CDR3 is TGTGCCAGCGGGGACCTTTCGAGCTCCTACAATGAGCAGTTCTTC. Its protein product is CASGDLSSSYNEQFF.

This clonotype was observed a handful of times. The chain recombines TRBV7-9 with TRBJ1-5; TRBD1 might be the D (5 bases). The germline V gene encodes CDR1 SEHNR and CDR2 FQNEAQ (reference sequence). The length of the CDR3 is 13 residues. Between the trimmed V and J ends, which lost 5 bases and 5 bases, there was a span of 10 bases. The CDR3: CASSPGGDQPQHF. As DNA, the CDR3 is TGTGCCAGCAGCCCCGGGGGAGATCAGCCCCAGCATTTT. Using reference TRBV7-9 and TRBJ1-5 for the parts outside the CDR3, the full variable domain is DTGVSQNPRHKITKRGQNVTFRCDPISEHNRLYWYRQTLGQGPEFLTYFQNEAQLEKSRLLSDRFSAERPKGSFSTLEIQRTEQGDSAMYLCASSPGGDQPQHFGDGTRLSIL.

The V gene is TRBV24-1, the J gene TRBJ2-5; no clear D. From germline, CDR1 is KGHDR and CDR2 SFDVKD. Trimming removed 0 bases at V and 2 bases at J, with 0 bases between. This CDR3 has 12 residues. The CDR3 DNA reads TGTGCCACCAGTGATTTGCAAGAGACCCAGTACTTC. It yields the protein CATSDLQETQYF.

The gene calls are TRBV7-6 and TRBJ2-5; 11 bases line up with TRBD2. The CDR3 spans 14 residues. Per germline, CDR1 SGHVS and CDR2 FNYEAQ. V lost 5 bases, J lost 2 bases, and 1 base stayed unmatched. The DNA of the CDR3 is TGTGCCAGCAGCACTAGCGGGGGACAAGAGACCCAGTACTTC. Translating it yields CASSTSGGQETQYF.

This clonotype was counted between two and nine times. This chain's CDR3 is CASSSSRRLTDTQYF. The CDR3 region has the DNA TGTGCCAGCAGCTCCTCCCGGCGCCTCACAGATACGCAGTATTTT. The chain links TRBV6-5 to TRBJ2-3; D gene uncertain. The CDR3 runs to 15 residues. V lost 6 bases and J 2 bases, leaving 15 bases between the germline ends. The germline gives CDR1 MNHEY, CDR2 SVGAGI.

This sequence joins TRBV7-9 and TRBJ1-1; the D gene is possibly TRBD1 (5 bases). Germline V gene lookup returns CDR1 SEHNR and CDR2 FQNEAQ (reference sequence). Deletions cut 5 bases from V and 1 base from J, with 11 bases between. This CDR3 contains 14 residues. The chain's CDR3 is CASSTGTGNTEAFF. The CDR3 bases are TGTGCCAGCAGCACCGGGACGGGGAACACTGAAGCTTTCTTT.

This clonotype was found a few times. The rearrangement joins TRBV25-1 to TRBJ2-3, with 11 positions matching TRBD2. The V gene end was trimmed by 3 bases and the J gene end by 4 bases; junction bases not matched to a gene: 9. The CDR3 spans 17 residues. Per the germline V gene, CDR1 is MGHDK and CDR2 is SYGVNS. The CDR3 coding sequence is TGTGCCAGCAGTGATAACCTAGCGGGAGGTTCGGCAGATACGCAGTATTTT. It is translated as CASSDNLAGGSADTQYF.

The rearrangement links TRBV7-6 to TRBJ2-7; maybe TRBD1 (7 bases). V lost 6 bases to trimming and J lost 2 bases, with 14 bases between them. This CDR3 contains 14 residues. Germline CDR1 and CDR2: SGHVS and FNYEAQ. CDR3 sequence: CASRPRGEAYEQYF. CDR3 sequence (DNA): TGTGCCAGCAGGCCCAGGGGGGAAGCCTACGAGCAGTACTTC.

The chain uses TRBV19 and TRBJ1-2; D might be TRBD1 (5 bases). Between the trimmed V and J ends, which lost 4 bases and 5 bases, there was a span of 11 bases. The CDR3 is 13 amino acids. CDR1 is LNHDA, CDR2 SQIVND, per germline (reference sequence). Here the CDR3 reads CASSKGAGYGYTF. The CDR3 DNA follows: TGTGCCAGTAGTAAAGGGGCTGGGTATGGCTACACCTTC. Complete variable domain (other parts from reference TRBV19 and TRBJ1-2): DGGITQSPKYLFRKEGQNVTLSCEQNLNHDAMYWYRQDPGQGLRLIYYSQIVNDFQKGDIAEGYSVSREKKESFPLTVTSAQKNPTAFYLCASSKGAGYGYTFGSGTRLTVV.

V is TRBV19 and J is TRBJ2-1; D not certain. The CDR3 runs 14 residues. Trimming stripped 3 bases from V and 3 bases from J, with 9 bases between. The V gene's germline CDR1 is LNHDA and CDR2 SQIVND (reference sequence). Written as DNA, the CDR3 is TGTGCCAGTAGTATTCAAGGCGACTACAATGAGCAGTTCTTC. It is translated as CASSIQGDYNEQFF.

The chain employs TRBV5-4 and TRBJ2-1; unclear D gene. V was cut by 3 bases and J by 6 bases, with 13 bases left in between. This CDR3 contains 14 residues. Germline V gene data show CDR1 as SGHNT and CDR2 as YYREEE (reference sequence). The CDR3 spells CASSSETLGNEQFF. CDR3 sequence (DNA): TGTGCCAGCAGCTCCGAAACGCTCGGCAATGAGCAGTTCTTC.

V and J are TRBV29-1 and TRBJ2-5; TRBD1 agrees at 7 bases. Looked up from germline, CDR1 is SQVTM and CDR2 is ANQGSEA. V shed 6 bases and J 1 base; nucleotides not matched to a gene: 17. The CDR3 totals 17 residues. CDR3 nucleotides: TGCAGCGTACTGGTTGCCTTAGCACAGGGGATCCAAGAGACCCAGTACTTC. It is translated as CSVLVALAQGIQETQYF.

The chain couples TRBV7-9 to TRBJ2-1; D possibly matches TRBD1 or TRBD2 (5 bases each). The CDR3 covers 13 residues. Between the trimmed V and J ends, which lost 4 bases and 7 bases, there was a span of 11 bases. Per the germline V gene, CDR1 is SEHNR and CDR2 is FQNEAQ (reference sequence). CDR3 sequence: CASSWETENEQFF. DNA for the CDR3: TGTGCCAGCAGCTGGGAGACAGAGAATGAGCAGTTCTTC.

This clonotype was recorded a few times. The chain is built from TRBV29-1 and TRBJ1-1; TRBD1 might be the D (6 bases). V shed 7 bases and J shed 0 bases, with 9 bases lying between them. This CDR3 spans 12 amino acids. Germline assignment: CDR1 SQVTM and CDR2 ANQGSEA. The CDR3 DNA is TGCAGCGCCTGGACAGTGAACACTGAAGCTTTCTTT. Translated: CSAWTVNTEAFF.

The chain joins TRBV7-8 to TRBJ1-2; 9 positions match TRBD1. V lost 0 bases, J lost 4 bases, and 3 bases stayed unmatched. The CDR3 covers 15 residues. Germline values: CDR1 SGHVS, CDR2 FQNEAQ. This CDR3 is CASSLAETGGYGYTF. CDR3 bases: TGTGCCAGCAGCTTAGCAGAGACAGGGGGCTATGGCTACACCTTC.